This entry lists 30 T cell receptor beta chains sequenced from one sample in a study of post-analysis software for immune sequencing data (dated by TCRdb to about 2015). General findings and caveats noted by the study authors: Significantly higher frequencies in patients than in controls were found for about 5 TRBV segments, including TRBV5-6, TRBV5-1 and TRBV20-1.

Receptors were amplified or captured by PCR. Sequenced using an Illumina HiSeq 2500. To reduce PCR and sequencing biases, unique molecular identifiers were built into the TCR beta cDNA libraries. TCRdb reworked the public reads: Q25 trimming with fastp, MiXCR clone assembly, productive beta chains retained. For every CDR3 protein sequence, its rows merge into one entry that carries the most common genes and DNA. The sample records under 650,000 distinct CDR3 sequences, about 40% of which are singletons. The ten largest make up around 1.7% of the sample. No antigen has been identified for these receptors. The sequencing sample was made of blood. The receptors were gathered from a girl aged 5 to 17 with multiple sclerosis.

The chain links TRBV28 to TRBJ1-6, with 7 bases aligning to TRBD1. Germline CDR1 and CDR2: MDHEN and SYDVKM. This CDR3 comprises 12 residues. V shed 6 bases, J shed 14 bases, and the junction held 7 bases outside the gene matches. The chain's CDR3 is CASSPGQWALHF. The CDR3 nucleotides are TGTGCCAGCAGCCCGGGACAGTGGGCCCTCCACTTT.

Turning to this clonotype: At one end the junction does not follow the germline gene, possibly because of a read error. The rearrangement links TRBV12-3 or TRBV12-4 to TRBJ2-7, with D perhaps TRBD1 or TRBD2 (5 bases each). This CDR3 is built from 12 residues. The CDR3 DNA is TGTGCCAGCAGTCGTCTGGGGGACGAGCGGTACTTC. Its protein product is CASSRLGDERYF.

The gene calls are TRBV12-3 or TRBV12-4 and TRBJ2-7; D gene uncertain. The CDR3 consists of 14 residues. The V end lost 5 bases, the J end lost 2 bases, and 13 bases lay between the germline ends. CDR3 DNA sequence: TGTGCCAGCAGTCTCTCCGGGTACGCCTACGAGCAGTACTTC. Amino acid sequence: CASSLSGYAYEQYF.

The V call is TRBV20-1, the J call TRBJ1-4; D gene ambiguous. Germline CDR1 is DFQATT and CDR2 is SNEGSKA (reference sequence). CDR3 length equals 15 residues. Trimming took 0 bases from V and 3 from J, leaving 11 bases between them. The CDR3 loop reads CSARDGRSSNEKLFF. In DNA, the CDR3 is TGCAGTGCTAGAGATGGGAGATCCTCTAATGAAAAACTGTTTTTT.

This chain connects TRBV12-3 or TRBV12-4 to TRBJ2-3, with D tentatively TRBD2 (5 bases). The length of the CDR3 is 16 residues. V gave up 2 bases and J gave up 0 bases, with 12 bases separating them. In DNA form, the CDR3 reads TGTGCCAGCAGTTTATTCCTCGGAGGTAGCACAGATACGCAGTATTTT. This translates into CASSLFLGGSTDTQYF.

This clonotype was seen a handful of times. The gene calls are TRBV27 and TRBJ2-7, with TRBD1 identical over 11 bases. CDR1 is MNHEY, CDR2 SMNVEV, per germline (reference sequence). The J segment lost 5 bases and the V segment lost 9 bases, leaving 6 bases of the junction unmatched. The CDR3 has 13 residues. CDR3 nucleotide sequence: TGTGCCAGTAGGACAGGGGGCTTCAACGAGCAGTACTTC. Translation: CASRTGGFNEQYF.

J is TRBJ2-7 and V is TRBV20-1; no firm D call. The J call may be in error: the DNA end matches TRBJ2-5 better. The germline V gene has CDR1 DFQATT and CDR2 SNEGSKA (reference sequence). The CDR3 covers 12 residues. CDR3 DNA: TGCAGTGCTAGGGTGGATGAGGAGACCCAGTACTTC. Encoded protein: CSARVDEETQYF.

The chain joins TRBV24-1 to TRBJ2-1, with 10 bases aligning to TRBD2. Looked up from germline, CDR1 is KGHDR and CDR2 is SFDVKD. The CDR3 has 18 residues. The ends lost 10 bases at V and 6 bases at J; junction bases unmatched: 20. The CDR3 sequence: CATGAGLAGDSLGNEQFF. In nucleotides, the CDR3 is TGTGCCACGGGTGCGGGCCTAGCGGGAGATAGTCTCGGCAATGAGCAGTTCTTC.

This clonotype was counted at least ten times. At one boundary the junction diverges from the germline segment, which might be a read error. The V gene is TRBV5-1, the J gene TRBJ2-7; tentatively, D is TRBD1 (6 bases). There are 13 residues in the CDR3. CDR1 is SGHRS, CDR2 YFSETQ, per germline. The CDR3 DNA sequence: TGTGCCAGCTCCTCAGGGGATTCCTACGAGCAGTACTTC. This gives the protein CASSSGDSYEQYF.

The chain joins TRBV4-1 to TRBJ1-2, with D uncertain. Trimming cost V 3 bases and J 8 bases, with 7 bases left between them. The germline CDR1 and CDR2 sequences are MGHRA and YSYEKL. This CDR3 spans 11 amino acids. The CDR3 bases are TGCGCCAGCAGCCATCTGGGAGGCTACACCTTC. Encoded protein: CASSHLGGYTF.

This clonotype occurred a few times. The chain couples TRBV12-3 or TRBV12-4 to TRBJ2-7, with a weak D call TRBD2 (6 bases). Trimming removed 6 bases at V and 2 bases at J, with 14 bases between. The CDR3 totals 14 residues. CDR3 protein: CASSHGTSAYEQYF. CDR3 in DNA: TGTGCCAGCAGCCACGGGACTTCAGCCTACGAGCAGTACTTC.

As for this clonotype: Since a much larger clone is just one base distant, this may be a read error. The rearrangement uses TRBV12-3 or TRBV12-4 and TRBJ2-7; D is uncertain. CDR3 size: 14 residues. CDR3 residues: CAGSLERGSYEQYF. CDR3 nucleotides: TGTGCCGGCAGTTTAGAGAGAGGCTCCTACGAGCAGTACTTC.

The CDR3 protein is CASSRGAWALEQYF. The CDR3, as DNA: TGTGCCAGCAGCCGCGGAGCTTGGGCTCTTGAGCAGTACTTC. V and J are TRBV11-1 and TRBJ2-7, with no clear D. The CDR3 extends over 14 amino acids. CDR1 and CDR2 from the germline V gene are SGHAT and FQDESV (reference sequence). The V and J ends lost 5 bases and 7 bases respectively, with 18 bases between them.

The V and J genes are TRBV11-3 and TRBJ2-1, with 11 bases fitting TRBD2. Losses at the gene ends were 5 bases for V and 1 base for J; bases not matched to a gene: 10. The germline CDR1 and CDR2 sequences are SGHNT and YENEEA. The CDR3 extends over 18 amino acids. This CDR3 is CASSPQPSSGRSYNEQFF. CDR3 nucleotides: TGTGCCAGCAGCCCCCAACCCTCTAGCGGGAGGTCCTACAATGAGCAGTTCTTC. The full variable domain, completed using reference TRBV11-3 and TRBJ2-1, is EAGVVQSPRYKIIEKKQPVAFWCNPISGHNTLYWYLQNLGQGPELLIRYENEEAVDDSQLPKDRFSAERLKGVDSTLKIQPAELGDSAVYLCASSPQPSSGRSYNEQFFGPGTRLTVL.

The genes are TRBV12-3 or TRBV12-4 and TRBJ1-5; TRBD1 might be the D (5 bases). The germline V and J ends were trimmed by 5 bases and 6 bases, with 14 bases remaining between them. The CDR3 loop spans 14 amino acids. This CDR3 is CASSPQGTTQPQHF. CDR3 DNA sequence: TGTGCCAGCAGTCCCCAGGGTACCACTCAGCCCCAGCATTTT.

The rearrangement joins TRBV20-1 to TRBJ1-1; D is uncertain. The CDR3 consists of 10 residues. Trimming stripped 2 bases from V and 12 bases from J, with 10 bases between. Germline V gives CDR1 DFQATT, CDR2 SNEGSKA (reference sequence). Written as DNA, the CDR3 is TGCAGTGCTAGACCACTGTTGACTTTCTTT. Translating gives CSARPLLTFF.

The chain links TRBV20-1 to TRBJ2-7, with 9 positions matching TRBD2. The CDR3 length is 13 residues. Germline V CDR1 and CDR2: DFQATT, SNEGSKA (reference sequence). V shed 6 bases and J 5 bases; nucleotides not matched to a gene: 8. In DNA form, the CDR3 reads TGCAGTGCCACTACGGGACTAGCCGACGAGCAGTACTTC. Encoded protein: CSATTGLADEQYF.

The chain is built from TRBV7-2 and TRBJ2-1; D unresolved. Between the trimmed V and J ends, which lost 5 bases and 8 bases, there was a span of 13 bases. CDR3 size: 13 residues. Germline V gene data show CDR1 as SGHTA and CDR2 as FQGNSA. The CDR3 DNA is TGTGCCAGCAGCAATTACTTAAGCCATGAGCAGTTCTTC. Translation: CASSNYLSHEQFF.

This rearrangement joins TRBV20-1 to TRBJ2-7; the D gene is possibly TRBD2 (6 bases). The germline V gene encodes CDR1 DFQATT and CDR2 SNEGSKA (reference sequence). The CDR3 is 14 amino acids. V shed 3 bases and J shed 6 bases, with 18 bases lying between them. In nucleotides, the CDR3 is TGCAGTGCTAGCCCGGGGCTAGCGTTTACCGAGCAGTACTTC. Amino acids: CSASPGLAFTEQYF.

The chain joins TRBV7-9 to TRBJ2-1; a weak D match, TRBD2 (5 bases). The last part of the DNA fits TRBJ2-7 better; the J call may be wrong. This CDR3 is 16 amino acids long. The germline V gene has CDR1 SEHNR and CDR2 FQNEAQ (reference sequence). The CDR3 sequence: CASSRGYSDTFYEQYF. The CDR3 DNA follows: TGTGCCAGCAGTCGAGGGTACAGTGATACTTTCTACGAGCAGTACTTC.

The chain employs TRBV7-2 and TRBJ1-2; 10 nucleotides match TRBD1. J lost 9 bases, V lost 7 bases, and 8 bases had no gene match. Germline values: CDR1 SGHTA, CDR2 FQGNSA. This CDR3 region has 13 residues. The CDR3 DNA sequence: TGTGCCAGCACCCTCGACAGGGGGCAGAGCTACACCTTC. Its translation is CASTLDRGQSYTF.

The chain joins TRBV4-1 to TRBJ2-5; 7 nucleotides align to TRBD2. CDR1 MGHRA and CDR2 YSYEKL come from the germline V gene. The trim removed 3 bases at V and 5 bases at J, leaving 9 bases unmatched. The CDR3 is made up of 15 amino acids. CDR3 protein: CASSQAGNGGETQYF. DNA for the CDR3: TGCGCCAGCAGCCAGGCCGGGAACGGGGGGGAGACCCAGTACTTC.

The chain is built from TRBV7-2 and TRBJ2-5; D uncertain. The CDR3 spans 13 residues. The germline V gene has CDR1 SGHTA and CDR2 FQGNSA. V gave up 3 bases and J gave up 2 bases, with 7 bases separating them. CDR3 sequence reads: CASSFPPQETQYF. DNA for the CDR3: TGTGCCAGCAGCTTTCCCCCGCAAGAGACCCAGTACTTC.

This clonotype was counted only a few times. The J gene is TRBJ2-1, the V gene TRBV12-3 or TRBV12-4, with D perhaps given as TRBD1 or TRBD2 (6 bases each). The CDR3 is 14 amino acids. Trimming took 9 bases from V and 4 from J, leaving 16 bases between them. Here the CDR3 DNA reads TGTGCCAGGGGTAGGGGGGAGCGTTACAATGAGCAGTTCTTC. Its translation: CARGRGERYNEQFF.

This clonotype has more than one count but fewer than ten. The chain links TRBV6-1 to TRBJ2-1; 7 nucleotides line up with TRBD1. Germline V lookup: CDR1 MNHNS, CDR2 SASEGT. The CDR3 has 12 amino acids. Trimming took 6 bases from V and 7 from J; bases not matched to a gene: 3. Here the CDR3 DNA reads TGTGCCAGCAGGACGACAGGGAATGAGCAGTTCTTC. This gives the protein CASRTTGNEQFF.

The chain uses TRBV5-1 and TRBJ2-3; D is undetermined. Trimming left V 0 bases short and J 6 bases short, with 14 bases between. Looked up from germline, CDR1 is SGHRS and CDR2 is YFSETQ. This CDR3 contains 15 residues. Here the CDR3 DNA reads TGCGCCAGCAGCTTGGCCGCGACCTCCCGGGATACGCAGTATTTT. Protein sequence: CASSLAATSRDTQYF.

The chain joins TRBV6-2 or TRBV6-3 to TRBJ2-5; D remains unclear. V lost 8 bases and J lost 5, with 18 bases in between. Germline lookup yields CDR1 MNHEY and CDR2 SVGEGT. This CDR3 comprises 14 residues. CDR3 in DNA: TGTGCCAGCGGCGCGACCCCAGGTTGGGAGACCCAGTACTTC. As protein: CASGATPGWETQYF.

This rearrangement joins TRBV5-4 to TRBJ1-2; D is undetermined. The V and J ends lost 0 bases and 6 bases respectively, with 9 bases between them. The CDR3 totals 13 residues. Per germline, CDR1 SGHNT and CDR2 YYREEE (reference sequence). The CDR3 nucleotides read TGTGCCAGCAGCTTGGATGTCGCTAATGGCTACACCTTC. Residues: CASSLDVANGYTF.

Notes on this clonotype: A read error may explain this, as a much larger clone is one base away. J is TRBJ2-1 and V is TRBV6-5; D is uncertain. The J call may be faulty, since TRBJ2-7 better matches the DNA end. The CDR3 sequence is 14 residues long. Germline V CDR1 and CDR2: MNHEY, SVGAGI. The CDR3 nucleotides are TGTGCCAGCAGTTACATACTTTCTATCGATGAGCAGTACTTC. This gives the protein CASSYILSIDEQYF.

The rearrangement links TRBV12-3 or TRBV12-4 to TRBJ2-3, with D maybe TRBD2 (5 bases). The V gene lost 8 bases and the J gene lost 4 bases, with 13 bases spanning the gap. This CDR3 is 13 amino acids long. CDR3 sequence reads: CASVMLGADTQYF. The CDR3 bases are TGTGCCAGCGTCATGTTGGGAGCAGATACGCAGTATTTT.